Described below is a single T cell receptor beta chain sequence and its context. What it binds is not known. An amount of RNA that ranged from about 0.45 to 1 ug was reverse transcribed with random hexamers. Multiplex immunoSEQ PCR targeted 54 Vbeta and 13 Jbeta TCR beta segments. TCRdb re-called the immunoSEQ multiplex PCR reads with MiXCR, one entry per CDR3 protein. The table shows approximately 100,000 distinct CDR3 sequences, with 85% to 95% occurring only once. This entry belongs to a study of CD8 T cells in Susac syndrome. Findings of the study overall: The study's TCR sequencing and HLA analysis covered a relatively small number of individuals, and the study acknowledged this.

TCR beta was sequenced from blood CD8+ and CD4+ T cells. TEMRA cells were FACS-enriched and CD8+ and CD4+ T cells negatively isolated. This TCR came from a human donor in good health. The sequenced sample was CD8+ T cells from PBMCs.

CDR3 amino acids: CASSELVRLAGSGTQYF. The CDR3 DNA reads TGTGCCAGCAGTGAATTGGTTCGGCTAGCGGGGAGTGGGACCCAGTACTTC. The gene calls are TRBV2 and TRBJ2-5, with 9 bases identical to TRBD2. V dropped 2 bases and J dropped 7; count of bases not matched to a gene: 14. Per germline, CDR1 SNHLY and CDR2 FYNNEI. The CDR3 loop spans 17 amino acids.